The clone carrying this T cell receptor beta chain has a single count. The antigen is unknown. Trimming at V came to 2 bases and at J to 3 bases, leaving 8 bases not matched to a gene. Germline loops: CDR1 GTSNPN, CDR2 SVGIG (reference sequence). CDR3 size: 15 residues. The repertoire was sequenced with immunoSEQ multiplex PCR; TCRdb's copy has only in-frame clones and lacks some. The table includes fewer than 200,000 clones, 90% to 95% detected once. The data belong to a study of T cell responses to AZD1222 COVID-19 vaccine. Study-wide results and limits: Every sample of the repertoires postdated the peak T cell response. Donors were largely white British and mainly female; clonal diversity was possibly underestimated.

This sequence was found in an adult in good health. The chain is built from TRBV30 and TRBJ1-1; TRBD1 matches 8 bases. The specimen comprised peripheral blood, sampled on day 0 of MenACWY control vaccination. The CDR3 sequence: CAWSRSRTGHTEAFF. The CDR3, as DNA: TGTGCCTGGAGTAGGTCTAGGACAGGGCACACTGAAGCTTTCTTT.